The subject of this entry is one TCR beta chain. Its specificity is not known. The data were taken from a study of cytomegalovirus exposure and HLA in healthy donors. Study-wide results and caveats: Sequencing artifact likely explains a cluster of highly shared sequence variants.

The CDR3 length is 12 residues. V lost 7 bases and J 3 bases, leaving 7 bases between the germline ends. The germline V gene has CDR1 SNHLY and CDR2 FYNNEI. The PCR made use of 60 Vbeta and 13 Jbeta primers. Only in-frame clones appear in the TCRdb table, and some are missing; sequencing was by immunoSEQ multiplex PCR. The sample lists some 200,000 clones; roughly four fifths were seen once. This receptor was obtained from a woman younger than 35 in good health and CMV-seronegative. The sequenced sample consisted of PBMCs. The J gene is TRBJ2-1, the V gene TRBV2, with D tentatively TRBD2 (5 bases). The CDR3, as DNA: TGTGCCAGCACCGGGGACTACAATGAGCAGTTCTTC. This codes for CASTGDYNEQFF. Combining the CDR3 with reference TRBV2 and TRBJ2-1 gives the whole variable domain EPEVTQTPSHQVTQMGQEVILRCVPISNHLYFYWYRQILGQKVEFLVSFYNNEISEKSEIFDDQFSVERPDGSNFTLKIRSTKLEDSAMYFCASTGDYNEQFFGPGTRLTVL.